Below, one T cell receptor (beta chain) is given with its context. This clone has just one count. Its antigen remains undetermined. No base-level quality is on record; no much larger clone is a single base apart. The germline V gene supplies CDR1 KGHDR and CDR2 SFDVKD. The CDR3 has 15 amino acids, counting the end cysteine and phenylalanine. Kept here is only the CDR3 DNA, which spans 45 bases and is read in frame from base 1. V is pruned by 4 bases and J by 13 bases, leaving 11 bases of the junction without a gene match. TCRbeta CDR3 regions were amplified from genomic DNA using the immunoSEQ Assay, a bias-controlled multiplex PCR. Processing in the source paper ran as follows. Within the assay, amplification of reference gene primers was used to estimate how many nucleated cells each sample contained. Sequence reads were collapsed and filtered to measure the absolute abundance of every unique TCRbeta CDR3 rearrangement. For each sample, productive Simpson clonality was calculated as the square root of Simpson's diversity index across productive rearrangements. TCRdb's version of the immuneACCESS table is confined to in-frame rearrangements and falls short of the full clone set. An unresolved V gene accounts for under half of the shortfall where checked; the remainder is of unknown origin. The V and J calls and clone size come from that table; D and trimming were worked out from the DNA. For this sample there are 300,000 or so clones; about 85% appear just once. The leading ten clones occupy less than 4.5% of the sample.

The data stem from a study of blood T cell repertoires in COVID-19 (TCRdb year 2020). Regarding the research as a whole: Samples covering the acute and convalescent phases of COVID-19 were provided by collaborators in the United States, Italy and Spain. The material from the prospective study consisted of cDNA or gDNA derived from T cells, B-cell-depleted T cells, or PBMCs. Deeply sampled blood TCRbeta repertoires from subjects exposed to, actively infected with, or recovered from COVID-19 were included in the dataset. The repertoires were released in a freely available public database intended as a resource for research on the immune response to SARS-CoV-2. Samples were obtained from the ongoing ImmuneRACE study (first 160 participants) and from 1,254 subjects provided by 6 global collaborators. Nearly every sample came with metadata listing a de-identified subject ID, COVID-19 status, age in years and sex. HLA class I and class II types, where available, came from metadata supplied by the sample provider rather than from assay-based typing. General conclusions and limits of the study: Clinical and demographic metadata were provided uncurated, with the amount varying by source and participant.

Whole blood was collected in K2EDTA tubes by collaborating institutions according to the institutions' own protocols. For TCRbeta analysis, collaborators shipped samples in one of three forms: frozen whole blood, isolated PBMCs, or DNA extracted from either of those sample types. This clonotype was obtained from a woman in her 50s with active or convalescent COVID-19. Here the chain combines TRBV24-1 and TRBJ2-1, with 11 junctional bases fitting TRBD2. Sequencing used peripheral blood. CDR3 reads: CATSEPRGSGREQFF. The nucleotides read TGTGCCACCAGTGAGCCCCGGGGTAGCGGGAGGGAACAGTTCTTC.